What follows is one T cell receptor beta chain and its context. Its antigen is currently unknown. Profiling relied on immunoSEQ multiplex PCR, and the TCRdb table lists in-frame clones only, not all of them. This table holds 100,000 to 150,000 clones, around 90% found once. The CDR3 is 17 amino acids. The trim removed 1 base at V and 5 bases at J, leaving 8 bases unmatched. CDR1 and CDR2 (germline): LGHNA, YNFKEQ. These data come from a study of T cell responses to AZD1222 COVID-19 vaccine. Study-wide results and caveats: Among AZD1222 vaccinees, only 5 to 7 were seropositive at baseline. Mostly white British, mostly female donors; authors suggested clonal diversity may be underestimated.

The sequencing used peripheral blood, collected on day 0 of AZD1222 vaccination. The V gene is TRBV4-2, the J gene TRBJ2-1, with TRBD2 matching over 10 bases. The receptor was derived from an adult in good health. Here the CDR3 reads CASSQAVRTSGDNEQFF. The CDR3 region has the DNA TGTGCCAGCAGCCAAGCAGTCAGGACTAGCGGTGACAATGAGCAGTTCTTC.